This TCR beta chain was documented in a study of PD-1 blockade in classical Hodgkin lymphoma. Whole-study results and caveats: Whereas CD4+ TCR diversity had risen significantly by C4D1, CD8+ TCR diversity had not.

There was relapse after autologous stem cell transplantation in every patient, and there was variation in brentuximab vedotin exposure. This clone was counted a few times. Its antigen is undetermined. Only in-frame clones appear in the TCRdb table, and some are missing; sequencing was by immunoSEQ multiplex PCR. Of tens of thousands of clones detected, around 71% appear once; the ten largest clones hold 4%. CDR3 size: 14 residues. V lost 3 bases, J lost 6 bases, and 12 bases lay in between. Germline lookup yields CDR1 SEHNR and CDR2 FQNEAQ (reference sequence). This receptor was taken from a human donor with classical Hodgkin lymphoma. This chain joins TRBV7-9 and TRBJ2-1; possibly TRBD2 for D (6 bases). Sequencing was performed on peripheral blood mononuclear cells (PBMCs), taken before the second cycle of nivolumab. The CDR3 protein is CASSFGGYLNEQFF. The CDR3 coding sequence is TGTGCCAGCAGCTTCGGAGGGTACCTCAATGAGCAGTTCTTC. The whole variable domain, remainder taken from reference TRBV7-9 and TRBJ2-1, is DTGVSQNPRHKITKRGQNVTFRCDPISEHNRLYWYRQTLGQGPEFLTYFQNEAQLEKSRLLSDRFSAERPKGSFSTLEIQRTEQGDSAMYLCASSFGGYLNEQFFGPGTRLTVL.